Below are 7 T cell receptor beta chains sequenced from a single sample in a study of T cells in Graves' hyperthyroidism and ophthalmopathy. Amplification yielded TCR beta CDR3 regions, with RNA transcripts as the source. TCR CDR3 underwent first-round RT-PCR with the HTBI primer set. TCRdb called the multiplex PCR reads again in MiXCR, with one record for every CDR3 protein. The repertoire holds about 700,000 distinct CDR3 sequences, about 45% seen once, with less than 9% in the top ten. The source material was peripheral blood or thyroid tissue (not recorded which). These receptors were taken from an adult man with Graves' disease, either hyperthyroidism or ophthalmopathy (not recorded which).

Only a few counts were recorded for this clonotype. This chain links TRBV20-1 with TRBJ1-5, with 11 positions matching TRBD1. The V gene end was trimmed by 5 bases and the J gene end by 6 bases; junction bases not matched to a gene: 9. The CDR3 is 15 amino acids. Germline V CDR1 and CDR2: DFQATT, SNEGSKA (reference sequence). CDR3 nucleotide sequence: TGCAGTGCTGATCCCGGGACAGGGGGAACTCAGCCCCAGCATTTT. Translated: CSADPGTGGTQPQHF.

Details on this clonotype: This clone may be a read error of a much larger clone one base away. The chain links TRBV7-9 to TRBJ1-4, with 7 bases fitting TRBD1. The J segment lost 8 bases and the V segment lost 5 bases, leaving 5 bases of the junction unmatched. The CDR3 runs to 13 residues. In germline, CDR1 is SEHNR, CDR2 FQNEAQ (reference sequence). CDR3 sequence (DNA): TGTGCCAGCAGCCAGGGGGTTGGGGAAAAACTGTTTTTT. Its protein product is CASSQGVGEKLFF.

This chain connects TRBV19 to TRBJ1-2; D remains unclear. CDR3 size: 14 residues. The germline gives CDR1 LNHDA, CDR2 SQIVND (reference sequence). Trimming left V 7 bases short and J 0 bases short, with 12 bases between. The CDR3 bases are TGTGCCAGTAATGAGGCAACAGCTAACTATGGCTACACCTTC. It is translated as CASNEATANYGYTF. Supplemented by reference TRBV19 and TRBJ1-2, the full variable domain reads DGGITQSPKYLFRKEGQNVTLSCEQNLNHDAMYWYRQDPGQGLRLIYYSQIVNDFQKGDIAEGYSVSREKKESFPLTVTSAQKNPTAFYLCASNEATANYGYTFGSGTRLTVV.

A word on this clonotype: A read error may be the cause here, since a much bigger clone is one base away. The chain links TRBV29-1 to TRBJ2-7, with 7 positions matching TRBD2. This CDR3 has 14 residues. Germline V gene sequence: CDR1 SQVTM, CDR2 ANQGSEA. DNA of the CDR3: TGCGGCGTTGAAGGAAGCGGGGTAGGCTCCGAGCAGTACTTC. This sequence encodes CGVEGSGVGSEQYF.

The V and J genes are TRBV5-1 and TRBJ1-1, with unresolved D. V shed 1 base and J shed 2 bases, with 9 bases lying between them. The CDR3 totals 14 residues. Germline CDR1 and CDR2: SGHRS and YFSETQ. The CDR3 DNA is TGCGCCAGCAGCTTGTATGGCCGAAACACTGAAGCTTTCTTT. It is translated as CASSLYGRNTEAFF. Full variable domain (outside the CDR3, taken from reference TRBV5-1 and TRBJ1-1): KAGVTQTPRYLIKTRGQQVTLSCSPISGHRSVSWYQQTPGQGLQFLFEYFSETQRNKGNFPGRFSGRQFSNSRSEMNVSTLELGDSALYLCASSLYGRNTEAFFGQGTRLTVV.

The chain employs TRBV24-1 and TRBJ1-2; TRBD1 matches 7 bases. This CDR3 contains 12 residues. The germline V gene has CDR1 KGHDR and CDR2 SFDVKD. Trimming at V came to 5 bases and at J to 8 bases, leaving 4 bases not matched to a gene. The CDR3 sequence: CATSGDSRGYTF. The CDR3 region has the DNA TGTGCCACCAGTGGGGACAGCCGCGGCTACACCTTC.

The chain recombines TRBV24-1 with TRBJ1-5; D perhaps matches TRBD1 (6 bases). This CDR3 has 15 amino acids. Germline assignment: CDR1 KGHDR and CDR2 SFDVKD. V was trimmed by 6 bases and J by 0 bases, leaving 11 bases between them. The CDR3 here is CATSKGGNSNQPQHF. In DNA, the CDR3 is TGTGCCACCAGTAAAGGGGGAAATAGCAATCAGCCCCAGCATTTT.